The 17 T cell receptor beta chains given below trace back to one sample, sequenced in a study of CD8 T cells in ankylosing spondylitis. TCRdb fed the 5' RACE reads into MiXCR, producing one record per CDR3 protein. This table holds 300,000 to 350,000 distinct CDR3 sequences, around 20% found once. The sequenced sample consisted of blood, either unsorted or a sorted T cell fraction (not recorded which). The receptors come from a female donor with ankylosing spondylitis or in good health (not recorded which).

The V gene is TRBV7-8, the J gene TRBJ2-3, with 10 bases matching TRBD2. The germline V gene encodes CDR1 SGHVS and CDR2 FQNEAQ. The V segment lost 5 bases and the J segment 0 bases; nucleotides outside the gene matches: 5. This CDR3 is 16 amino acids long. The CDR3 region has the DNA TGTGCCAGCAGCAGCACTAGCGGGGCTAGCACAGATACGCAGTATTTT. It yields the protein CASSSTSGASTDTQYF.

Only a few counts were recorded for this clonotype. This chain joins TRBV4-2 and TRBJ2-3; the D is unclear. V lost 0 bases and J lost 2, with 9 bases in between. This CDR3 spans 15 amino acids. Germline CDR1 and CDR2: LGHNA and YNFKEQ. The CDR3 region is CASSQEGSDTDTQYF. As DNA, the CDR3 is TGTGCCAGCAGCCAAGAAGGCTCAGACACAGATACGCAGTATTTT.

The chain couples TRBV11-1 to TRBJ2-1; either TRBD1 or TRBD2 may supply D (7 bases each). The germline V gene has CDR1 SGHAT and CDR2 FQDESV (reference sequence). The CDR3 is 14 amino acids. V lost 5 bases and J 2 bases, leaving 10 bases between the germline ends. The CDR3 DNA is TGTGCCAGCAGCCAGGGGGGGGCCTACAATGAGCAGTTCTTC. Translated, it gives CASSQGGAYNEQFF.

This sequence joins TRBV5-1 and TRBJ2-3; D remains unclear. Germline V gene lookup returns CDR1 SGHRS and CDR2 YFSETQ. The length of the CDR3 is 15 residues. V dropped 2 bases and J dropped 6 bases, with 16 bases sitting between them. The CDR3 nucleotides are TGCGCCAGCAGCTTTGACCCCTCAGCCGTGGATACGCAGTATTTT. This gives the protein CASSFDPSAVDTQYF.

This clonotype appeared a few times. The rearrangement uses TRBV20-1 and TRBJ2-5; 13 nucleotides agree with TRBD2. The CDR3 totals 19 residues. Trimming removed 5 bases from V and 6 bases from J; junction bases left unmatched: 21. Per germline, CDR1 DFQATT and CDR2 SNEGSKA (reference sequence). This chain's CDR3 is CSARLHKLAGGPFWKTQYF. In DNA form, the CDR3 reads TGCAGTGCTCGATTACATAAACTAGCGGGAGGGCCTTTTTGGAAGACCCAGTACTTC.

The CDR3 here is CAISDPTSGRTSDTQYF. CDR3 nucleotide sequence: TGTGCCATCAGTGATCCCACTAGCGGGAGGACCTCAGATACGCAGTATTTT. The chain has TRBV10-3 and TRBJ2-3; TRBD2 agrees at 12 bases. The trim removed 3 bases at V and 4 bases at J, leaving 8 bases unmatched. CDR1 and CDR2 from the germline V gene are ENHRY and SYGVKD. The CDR3 is 17 residues long.

This clonotype came up a few times. The V call is TRBV2, the J call TRBJ2-1; D gene uncertain. The length of the CDR3 is 18 residues. Germline V gives CDR1 SNHLY, CDR2 FYNNEI. V was trimmed by 7 bases and J by 0 bases, leaving 22 bases between them. CDR3 loop: CASTRLREYSSSYNEQFF. The CDR3 coding sequence is TGTGCCAGCACTCGGCTCCGAGAATATTCCAGCTCCTACAATGAGCAGTTCTTC.

This clonotype was observed a handful of times. This chain links TRBV5-1 with TRBJ2-1, with D perhaps matching TRBD2 (5 bases). The V gene lost 4 bases and the J gene lost 4 bases, with 15 bases spanning the gap. CDR3 length: 15 amino acids. CDR1 and CDR2 (germline): SGHRS, YFSETQ. In DNA, the CDR3 is TGCGCCAGCAGCATCTCTAGCAACCCTTACAATGAGCAGTTCTTC. Protein sequence: CASSISSNPYNEQFF. Based on the CDR3 plus reference TRBV5-1 and TRBJ2-1, the full variable domain is KAGVTQTPRYLIKTRGQQVTLSCSPISGHRSVSWYQQTPGQGLQFLFEYFSETQRNKGNFPGRFSGRQFSNSRSEMNVSTLELGDSALYLCASSISSNPYNEQFFGPGTRLTVL.

This clonotype was counted only a few times. The chain employs TRBV20-1 and TRBJ2-7; 7 positions match TRBD2. This CDR3 region has 14 residues. The germline V gene has CDR1 DFQATT and CDR2 SNEGSKA (reference sequence). V gave up 3 bases and J gave up 0 bases; unmatched junction bases: 5. As DNA, the CDR3 is TGCAGTGCTAGGGCCCTAGCGGCCTCCTACGAGCAGTACTTC. Translated, it gives CSARALAASYEQYF.

The genes are TRBV2 and TRBJ2-1, with D perhaps matching TRBD2 (5 bases). Germline V lookup: CDR1 SNHLY, CDR2 FYNNEI. This CDR3 spans 15 amino acids. V lost 6 bases and J 0 bases, leaving 12 bases between the germline ends. As DNA, the CDR3 is TGTGCCAGCAGGCTCCGGGGTGTCTCCTACAATGAGCAGTTCTTC. Its translation: CASRLRGVSYNEQFF.

CDR3 sequence reads: CASSPGTSPSPGTDTQYF. CDR3 bases: TGCGCCAGCAGCCCCGGGACTAGCCCGAGTCCTGGCACAGATACGCAGTATTTT. This chain joins TRBV5-1 and TRBJ2-3; 9 bases align to TRBD2. Germline V gives CDR1 SGHRS, CDR2 YFSETQ. CDR3 size: 18 residues. V shed 4 bases, J shed 1 base, and the junction held 13 bases outside the gene matches.

V gene TRBV7-2 combines with J gene TRBJ2-1; a weak D match, TRBD2 (6 bases). Germline CDR1 is SGHTA and CDR2 is FQGNSA. The CDR3 has 14 residues. V was clipped by 1 base and J by 11 bases, with 15 bases between them. This chain's CDR3 is CASSLDHTSNQQFF. The CDR3, as DNA: TGTGCCAGCAGCTTAGACCATACTAGCAACCAGCAGTTCTTC. The variable domain in full, with the rest retrieved from reference TRBV7-2 and TRBJ2-1, is GAGVSQSPSNKVTEKGKDVELRCDPISGHTALYWYRQSLGQGLEFLIYFQGNSAPDKSGLPSDRFSAERTGGSVSTLTIQRTQQEDSAVYLCASSLDHTSNQQFFGPGTRLTVL.

This clonotype has just a few counts. The chain employs TRBV20-1 and TRBJ2-4; TRBD1 aligns across 7 bases. Losses at the gene ends were 3 bases for V and 8 bases for J; bases not matched to a gene: 7. CDR3 length: 13 residues. CDR1 DFQATT and CDR2 SNEGSKA come from the germline V gene (reference sequence). DNA of the CDR3: TGCAGTGCTAGTGGGGACAGTGGGGACATTCAGTACTTC. As protein: CSASGDSGDIQYF.

This clonotype occurred a few times. The chain carries TRBV12-3 or TRBV12-4 and TRBJ2-1; a possible D gene is TRBD1 (5 bases). With 3 bases removed from V and 10 bases from J, the gap between germline ends came to 13 bases. This CDR3 comprises 13 residues. CDR3 region: CASSFGAYREQFF. Written as DNA, the CDR3 is TGTGCCAGCAGTTTTGGGGCCTACAGAGAGCAGTTCTTC.

The chain uses TRBV4-3 and TRBJ1-2; no clear D gene. This CDR3 has 15 residues. V dropped 1 base and J dropped 7 bases, with 16 bases sitting between them. Germline V CDR1 and CDR2: LGHNA, YSLEER. CDR3 sequence (DNA): TGCGCCAGCAGCCAAGTGCTCGGGCACGAAGGTGGCTACACCTTC. Translation gives CASSQVLGHEGGYTF.

The rearrangement joins TRBV5-1 to TRBJ2-1, with D perhaps TRBD2 (5 bases). The germline gives CDR1 SGHRS, CDR2 YFSETQ. The CDR3 is made up of 12 amino acids. Trimming left V 5 bases short and J 8 bases short, with 11 bases between. CDR3 amino acids: CASRRGSDEQFF. Here the CDR3 DNA reads TGCGCCAGCAGGCGTGGGAGCGATGAGCAGTTCTTC.

This clonotype was seen ten or more times. The genes are TRBV12-3 or TRBV12-4 and TRBJ2-7, with 7 bases that match TRBD2. This CDR3 contains 13 residues. Unmatched junction bases numbered 6, after V lost 8 bases and J lost 2 bases. The CDR3 sequence is CASRASGTYEQYF. The CDR3 coding sequence is TGTGCCAGCCGGGCTAGCGGCACCTACGAGCAGTACTTC.